This T cell receptor beta chain was captured in a study of T-cell reconstitution after alpha-beta-depleted transplantation in children. General study points: Newly generated T cells supplied most T-cell counts and diversity one year post-transplant. Some patients owed their high day-60 TCRbeta diversity to surviving recipient T cells and thymic progenitors.

On this clonotype itself: Its antigen is undetermined.

The CDR3 sequence is 16 residues long. Trimming removed 4 bases from V and 5 bases from J; junction bases left unmatched: 6. Looked up from germline, CDR1 is SEHNR and CDR2 is FQNEAQ (reference sequence). Preparation of the TCRbeta library used unique molecular identifiers. Via MiXCR, TCRdb re-called the PCR reads, giving one row per CDR3 protein. This sample yields 800,000 to 1,000,000 distinct CDR3 sequences, of which less than 30% are seen a single time; roughly 31% belongs to the top ten. Specimen: PBMCs, mostly from graft donor cells, collected 360 days after TCRalphabeta/CD19-depleted stem cell transplant. This sequence originates from a boy younger than two who had a stem cell transplant for SCID, so the T cells may come from the graft donor. The rearrangement links TRBV7-9 to TRBJ2-1; 12 positions agree with TRBD2. CDR3 protein: CASSSRLAGVDNEQFF. In DNA, the CDR3 is TGTGCCAGCAGCTCTCGACTAGCGGGGGTCGACAATGAGCAGTTCTTC.